The 14 T cell receptor beta chains reported below all come from one sample, sequenced in a study of T cells in Graves' hyperthyroidism and ophthalmopathy. RNA transcripts were the template for amplifying TCR beta CDR3 regions. In the first-round RT-PCR of the TCR CDR3, the HTBI primer set was used. MiXCR, run by TCRdb on the multiplex PCR reads, gives a single entry per CDR3 protein. Here the sample spans over 350,000 distinct CDR3 sequences, 14% to 15% being singletons. The specimen was blood. The receptor source for this set is a man in his late teens or twenties with Graves' ophthalmopathy.

In this sample, this clonotype turned up a few times. This rearrangement joins TRBV7-2 to TRBJ2-7; D is possibly TRBD1 or TRBD2 (5 bases each). The CDR3 sequence is 16 residues long. Germline CDR1 is SGHTA and CDR2 is FQGNSA. V was clipped by 2 bases and J by 2 bases, with 16 bases between them. CDR3 amino acids: CASSLRGGIDTYEQYF. In DNA, the CDR3 is TGTGCCAGCAGCTTACGGGGCGGAATTGACACCTACGAGCAGTACTTC. Combining the CDR3 with reference TRBV7-2 and TRBJ2-7 gives the whole variable domain GAGVSQSPSNKVTEKGKDVELRCDPISGHTALYWYRQSLGQGLEFLIYFQGNSAPDKSGLPSDRFSAERTGGSVSTLTIQRTQQEDSAVYLCASSLRGGIDTYEQYFGPGTRLTVT.

This chain joins TRBV7-9 and TRBJ2-1; TRBD2 matches 7 bases. The CDR3 is 15 amino acids. Germline loops: CDR1 SEHNR, CDR2 FQNEAQ (reference sequence). The trim removed 8 bases at V and 4 bases at J, leaving 11 bases unmatched. The CDR3: CASQFVAGEYNEQFF. The CDR3 bases are TGTGCCAGCCAGTTTGTTGCGGGGGAATACAATGAGCAGTTCTTC.

This clonotype was detected many times. J is TRBJ2-1 and V is TRBV5-1; no definite D call. CDR3 length: 15 amino acids. CDR1 and CDR2 (germline): SGHRS, YFSETQ. V dropped 3 bases and J dropped 2 bases, with 12 bases sitting between them. The CDR3 DNA reads TGCGCCAGCAGCTATGGGGATTCGCCCTACAATGAGCAGTTCTTC. It codes for CASSYGDSPYNEQFF.

This clonotype was counted at least ten times. The CDR3 reads CASSLGLPETDTQYF. CDR3 in DNA: TGTGCCAGCAGCTTAGGGCTACCAGAGACAGATACGCAGTATTTT. The chain combines TRBV7-3 with TRBJ2-3; D is unresolved. CDR1 and CDR2 from the germline V gene are SGHTA and FQGTGA. This CDR3 is built from 15 residues. V dropped 2 bases and J dropped 3 bases, with 12 bases sitting between them.

This clonotype appeared once. Since a much larger clone is just one base distant, this may be a read error. V usage is TRBV6-2 or TRBV6-3 and J usage is TRBJ2-7; D is unclear. The CDR3 has 14 residues. Germline V CDR1 and CDR2: MNHEY, SVGEGT. CDR3 in DNA: TGTGCCAGCAGTCCTTCCGGGCCCTCCTACGAGCAGCACTTC. Translated, it gives CASSPSGPSYEQHF.

This clonotype was found a few times. The CDR3 nucleotides read TGTGCCAGCAGGGCAGGGACAGAGCCCCAGCATTTT. This sequence encodes CASRAGTEPQHF. The V gene is TRBV6-1, the J gene TRBJ1-5; 7 bases align to TRBD1. V dropped 6 bases and J dropped 8; count of bases not matched to a gene: 4. The CDR3 contains 12 residues. From germline, CDR1 is MNHNS and CDR2 SASEGT.

In regard to this clonotype: A clone one base away is much larger, so this may be a read error. The chain couples TRBV12-3 or TRBV12-4 to TRBJ2-3, with TRBD2 identical over 10 bases. The CDR3 is 16 amino acids. V lost 8 bases to trimming and J lost 5 bases; unmatched junction nucleotides: 13. The CDR3 DNA reads TGTGCCAGCTCTCTTTCTAGCGGGAGTGCTAAAGATACGCAGTATTTT. Translation: CASSLSSGSAKDTQYF.

This clonotype has a count of ten or more. The J gene is TRBJ1-5, the V gene TRBV27; D not certain. CDR1 MNHEY and CDR2 SMNVEV come from the germline V gene (reference sequence). Trimming cost V 4 bases and J 5 bases, with 21 bases left between them. The CDR3 totals 17 residues. CDR3 DNA: TGTGCCAGCAGTTCCATGGACGTATGTCAACTGGATCAGCCCCAGCATTTT. Residues: CASSSMDVCQLDQPQHF.

The chain recombines TRBV20-1 with TRBJ2-2, with 9 bases lining up with TRBD1. The CDR3 runs to 15 residues. Germline-derived CDR1 and CDR2 are DFQATT and SNEGSKA (reference sequence). The V gene end was trimmed by 3 bases and the J gene end by 2 bases; junction bases not matched to a gene: 4. The DNA of the CDR3 is TGCAGTGCTAGGACAGGGGGGGGTAACACCGGGGAGCTGTTTTTT. It codes for CSARTGGGNTGELFF.

This clonotype was picked up many times. V usage is TRBV6-1 and J usage is TRBJ1-2; D not certain. Looked up from germline, CDR1 is MNHNS and CDR2 is SASEGT. The CDR3 is 14 residues long. V was clipped by 5 bases and J by 0 bases, with 10 bases between them. The CDR3 loop is CASSRLGTNYGYTF. Written as DNA, the CDR3 is TGTGCCAGCAGTCGCCTTGGGACTAACTATGGCTACACCTTC.

This chain's CDR3 is CSAWDSGVNQPQHF. The CDR3 DNA reads as TGCAGTGCTTGGGACAGTGGAGTCAATCAGCCCCAGCATTTT. This chain links TRBV20-1 with TRBJ1-5, with 7 nucleotides matching TRBD1. V trimming: 5 bases; J trimming: 3 bases; junction bases outside the gene matches: 7. Germline CDR1 and CDR2: DFQATT and SNEGSKA (reference sequence). This CDR3 has 14 residues.

This rearrangement joins TRBV15 to TRBJ1-1; D remains ambiguous. The CDR3 length is 14 residues. Germline V gene data show CDR1 as LNHNV and CDR2 as YYDKDF (reference sequence). V lost 4 bases and J 1 base, leaving 10 bases between the germline ends. CDR3 in amino acids: CATSTTKKNTEAFF. CDR3 coding DNA: TGTGCCACCAGCACCACCAAAAAGAACACTGAAGCTTTCTTT.

The table lists this clonotype with many counts. The chain combines TRBV29-1 with TRBJ2-7; tentatively, D is TRBD1 (7 bases). This CDR3 region has 13 residues. Germline CDR1 SQVTM, CDR2 ANQGSEA. Trimming shortened V by 7 bases and J by 0 bases, and 13 bases separated the two germline ends. CDR3 amino acids: CSAGGGYSYEQYF. CDR3 DNA sequence: TGCAGCGCTGGAGGGGGCTACTCCTACGAGCAGTACTTC.

This clonotype occurred many times. The gene calls are TRBV7-9 and TRBJ2-6, with 8 bases aligning to TRBD2. Germline CDR1 is SEHNR and CDR2 is FQNEAQ (reference sequence). Trimming removed 3 bases from V and 1 base from J; junction bases left unmatched: 8. The CDR3 has 18 residues. The CDR3 DNA reads as TGTGCCAGCAGCTTGACTAGCGTCGCACATTCTGGGGCCAACGTCCTGACTTTC. Translation: CASSLTSVAHSGANVLTF.